The source of this T cell receptor (beta chain) is a study of blood T cell repertoires in COVID-19 (dated by TCRdb to 2020 to 2021). Looking at the study overall: Collaborator samples came from the United States, Italy and Spain and covered acute and convalescent phases of COVID-19. The samples were drawn from two sources: the first 160 participants of the ongoing ImmuneRACE study, and 1,200 or so subjects contributed by 6 global collaborators. Deeply sampled blood TCRbeta repertoires from subjects exposed to, actively infected with, or recovered from COVID-19 were included in the dataset. Nearly every sample came with metadata listing a de-identified subject ID, COVID-19 status, age in years and sex. The prospective study material was composed of cDNA or gDNA derived from T cells, B-cell-depleted T cells, or PBMCs. Where available, HLA class I and class II types were obtained from metadata supplied by the sample provider rather than from assay-based typing. The repertoires were made available in a free public database intended to serve as a resource for research on the immune response to SARS-CoV-2. General study outcomes and caveats: How much clinical and demographic metadata was included differed by source and by participant, and the metadata was provided uncurated.

Turning to this clone: The specificity of this receptor is unknown. No base qualities exist here, and no much larger clone lies one base off it.

The CDR3 numbers 17 residues from cysteine through phenylalanine. Only CDR3 DNA is held: 51 bases, read in frame from base 1. For CDR1 and CDR2, the germline V gene (reference sequence) lists LNHDA and SQIVND. Between the V and J ends, shortened by 3 bases and 3 bases respectively, the junction contains 18 bases. TCRbeta CDR3 regions were amplified from genomic DNA by means of the immunoSEQ Assay, a bias-controlled multiplex PCR. Regarding the original processing steps: The number of nucleated cells in each sample was estimated from the amplification of reference gene primers within the assay. To quantify the absolute abundance of each unique TCRbeta CDR3 rearrangement, sequence reads were collapsed and filtered. Productive Simpson clonality was computed per sample as the square root of Simpson's diversity index over productive rearrangements. As stored in TCRdb, this immuneACCESS dataset retains in-frame rearrangements with V and J assigned. A fraction of the clones does not appear; measured against another copy, unresolved V genes explain less than half of the discrepancy, and the remainder lacks a known reason. D and trimming come from the DNA, and the V and J calls and clone size come from that table. A total of some 350,000 clones appear in this sample, around 84% of them only once. The ten largest clones add up to over 2.5% of the sample.

Each collaborating institution followed its own protocols to collect whole blood in K2EDTA tubes. For TCRbeta analysis, collaborators shipped samples in one of three forms: frozen whole blood, isolated PBMCs, or DNA extracted from either of those sample types. The sequenced sample was peripheral blood. The V and J genes are TRBV19 and TRBJ1-5; 6 matching bases give a weak D call of TRBD1. The TCR was taken from a human donor in a cohort sampled during active COVID-19. CDR3 loop: CASSMGSTGELNQPQHF. The base sequence is TGTGCCAGTAGTATGGGCTCGACAGGAGAGCTCAATCAGCCCCAGCATTTT.